This T cell receptor (beta chain) stems from a study of CD8 T cells in Susac syndrome. The J segment lost 5 bases and the V segment lost 5 bases, leaving 6 bases of the junction unmatched. The CDR3 consists of 13 residues. Germline V gene data show CDR1 as LGHNA and CDR2 as YSLEER. RNA amounts of about 0.5 to 1 ug underwent reverse transcription with random hexamers. TCRdb re-called the immunoSEQ multiplex PCR reads with MiXCR, one entry per CDR3 protein. The repertoire holds approximately 300,000 distinct CDR3 sequences, with 75% to 85% as singletons. The clonotype comes from a human donor with multiple sclerosis. The rearrangement uses TRBV4-3 and TRBJ2-7; TRBD1 aligns across 7 bases. Sequencing was performed on CD8+ T cells from PBMCs. CDR3 protein: CASSNRGEDEQYF. The DNA of the CDR3 is TGCGCCAGCAGCAACAGGGGCGAGGACGAGCAGTACTTC.